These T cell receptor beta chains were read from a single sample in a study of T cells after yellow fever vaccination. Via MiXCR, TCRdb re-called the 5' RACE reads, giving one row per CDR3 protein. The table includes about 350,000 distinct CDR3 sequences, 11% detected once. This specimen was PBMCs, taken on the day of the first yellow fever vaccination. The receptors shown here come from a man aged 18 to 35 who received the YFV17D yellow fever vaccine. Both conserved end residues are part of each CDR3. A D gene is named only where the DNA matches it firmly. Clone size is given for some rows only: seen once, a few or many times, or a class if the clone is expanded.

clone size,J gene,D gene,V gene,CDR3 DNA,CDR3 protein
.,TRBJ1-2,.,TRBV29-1,TGCAGCGCCACATATTTGGATTATGGCTACACCTTC,CSATYLDYGYTF
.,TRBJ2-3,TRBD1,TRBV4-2,TGTGCCAGCAGCCCCCGTGCAGGGGGCGTTAACACAGATACGCAGTATTTT,CASSPRAGGVNTDTQYF
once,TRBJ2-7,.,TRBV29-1,TGCAGCGTAGAGGACAGACTAACCTACGAGCAGTACTTC,CSVEDRLTYEQYF
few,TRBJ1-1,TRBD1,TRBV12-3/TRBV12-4,TGTGCCAGCAGTTGGGGACAGAAAAACACTGAAGCTTTCTTT,CASSWGQKNTEAFF
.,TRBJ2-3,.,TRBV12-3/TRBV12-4,TGTGCCAGCAGAACCATGGGGACTAGCACAGATACGCAGTATTTT,CASRTMGTSTDTQYF
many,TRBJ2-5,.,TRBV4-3,TGCGCCAGCAGCCAAGGGACGGTGTCGGGGGAGACCCAGTACTTC,CASSQGTVSGETQYF
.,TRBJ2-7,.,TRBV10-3,TGTGCCACCAGCCTGGGCGCCGGGTACGAGCAGTACTTC,CATSLGAGYEQYF
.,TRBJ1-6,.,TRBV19,TGTGCCAGTAGCCCCTACGGAGTCATCGGTTCACCCCTCCACTTT,CASSPYGVIGSPLHF
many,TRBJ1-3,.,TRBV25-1,TGTGCCAGCACCCCCCCAGGTCCCTCTGGAAACACCATATATTTT,CASTPPGPSGNTIYF
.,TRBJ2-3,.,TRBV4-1,TGCGCCAGCAGCCAAGACCACCATCCCACAGATACGCAGTATTTT,CASSQDHHPTDTQYF
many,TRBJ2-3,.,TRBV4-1,TGCGCCAGCAGTCGGATGACGGACGCTAGCACAGATACGCAGTATTTT,CASSRMTDASTDTQYF
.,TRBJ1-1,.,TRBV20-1,TGCAGTGTCCCCAGGGTTGCGGGCGAAGCTTTCTTT,CSVPRVAGEAFF
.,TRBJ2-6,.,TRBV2,TGTGCCAGCAGTGACCCCATCGGTGGAGGCTTCTCCTTAGGTGGGGCCAACGTCCTGACTTTC,CASSDPIGGGFSLGGANVLTF
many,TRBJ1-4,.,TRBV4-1,TGCGCCAGCAGCCGGGTAAATGAAAAACTGTTTTTT,CASSRVNEKLFF
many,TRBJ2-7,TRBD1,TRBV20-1,TGCAGTGCCTGGACAGGGAAGTCCTACGAGCAGTACTTC,CSAWTGKSYEQYF
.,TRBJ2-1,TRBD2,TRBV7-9,TGTGCCAGCAGCACAGTAGCGGGGGGGCCCTACAATGAGCAGTTCTTC,CASSTVAGGPYNEQFF
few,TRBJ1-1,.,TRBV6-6,TGTGCCAGCAGTACCGCGGATACTGAAGCTTTCTTT,CASSTADTEAFF
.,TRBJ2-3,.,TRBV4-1,TGCGCCAGCAGCCAAGGGACGGGGGATTGGGCAGATACGCAGTATTTT,CASSQGTGDWADTQYF
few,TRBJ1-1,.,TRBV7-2,TGTGCCAGCAGACTGACAGGTTCTCCCGACTTTGAAGCTTTCTTT,CASRLTGSPDFEAFF
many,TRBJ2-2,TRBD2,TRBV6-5,TGTGCCAGCAGTTACCCTCGGACTAGCGGGAACACCGGGGAGCTGTTTTTT,CASSYPRTSGNTGELFF
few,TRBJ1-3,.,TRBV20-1,TGCAGTGCTAGACCCCCACAGGGAGGTGGAAACACCATATATTTT,CSARPPQGGGNTIYF
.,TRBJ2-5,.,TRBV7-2,TGTGCCAGCAGCACAACAGGGCGGGTGCAGGAGACCCAGTACTTC,CASSTTGRVQETQYF
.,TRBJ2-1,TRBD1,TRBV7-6,TGTGCCAGCAGCTTAAGACAGGGTAACTCCTACAATGAGCAGTTCTTC,CASSLRQGNSYNEQFF
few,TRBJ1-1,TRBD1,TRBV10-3,TGTGCCATCAGTCGTGCAGGGGGGACGAACACTGAAGCTTTCTTT,CAISRAGGTNTEAFF
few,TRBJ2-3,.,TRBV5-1,TGCGCCAGCAGCCTGTTTGGGGCAGGTCACCTCACAGATACGCAGTATTTT,CASSLFGAGHLTDTQYF
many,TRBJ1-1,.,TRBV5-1,TGCGCCAGCAGCTCAAGGGGGGGGCAAGCTTTCTTT,CASSSRGGQAFF
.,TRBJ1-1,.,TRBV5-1,TGCGCCAGCAGGGCGAGGGCAGAGAACACTGAAGCTTTCTTT,CASRARAENTEAFF
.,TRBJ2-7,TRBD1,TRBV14,TGTGCCAGCAGCCGGACAGGGGGCACCGTCTACGAGCAGTACTTC,CASSRTGGTVYEQYF
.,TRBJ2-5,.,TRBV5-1,TGCGCCAGCAGGGGGGCAACCCAAGAGACCCAGTACTTC,CASRGATQETQYF
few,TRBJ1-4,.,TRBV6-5,TGTGCCAGCAGTTTTCTCGGAGCAACTAATGAAAAACTGTTTTTT,CASSFLGATNEKLFF
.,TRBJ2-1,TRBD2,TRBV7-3,TGTGCCAGCAGCTCCTCAGCTAGCGGGGGGGCCAAGAATGAGCAGTTCTTC,CASSSSASGGAKNEQFF
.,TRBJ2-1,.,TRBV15,TGTGCCACCAGCAAGGGTAGCACTAACCTTTTACGCGGTGGGCAGTTCTTC,CATSKGSTNLLRGGQFF
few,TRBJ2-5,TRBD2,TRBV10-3,TGTGCCATCCGAACGACTAGCGGAGGGGAGACCCAGTACTTC,CAIRTTSGGETQYF
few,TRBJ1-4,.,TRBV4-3,TGCGCCAGCAGCCAGAATTATCAGAATGAAAAACTGTTTTTT,CASSQNYQNEKLFF
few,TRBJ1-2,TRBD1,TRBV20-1,TGCAGTGCTAGCCCCAGGGGGACAGGGGTTCAAGGCTACACCTTC,CSASPRGTGVQGYTF
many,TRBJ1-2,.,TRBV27,TGTGCCAGCAGTTTAACTGGGGATGGCTACACCTTC,CASSLTGDGYTF
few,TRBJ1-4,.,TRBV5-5,TGTGCCAGCAGTGCAGGGAGGCAGAATGAAAAACTGTTTTTT,CASSAGRQNEKLFF
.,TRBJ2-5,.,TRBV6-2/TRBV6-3,TGTGCCAGCACCCAAGTCGGGGGACAAGAGACCCAGTACTTC,CASTQVGGQETQYF
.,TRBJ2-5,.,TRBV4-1,TGCGCCAGCAGCCAAGCTTACCCCCATACGGAGACCCAGTACTTC,CASSQAYPHTETQYF
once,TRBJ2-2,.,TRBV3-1,TGTGCCAGCAGCCAGTCGGTCCCTGGGGCGCTGTTTTTT,CASSQSVPGALFF
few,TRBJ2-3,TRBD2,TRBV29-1,TGCAGCGTCGAGGGGACTAGCGGCTTCATAGATACGCAGTATTTT,CSVEGTSGFIDTQYF
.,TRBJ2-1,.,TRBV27,TGTGCCAGCAGTTTAAGAGGTAGGGGAAATGAGCAGTTCTTC,CASSLRGRGNEQFF
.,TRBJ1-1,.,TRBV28,TGTGCCAGCAGTTTAAGGGGATTCCGAACTGAAGCTTTCTTT,CASSLRGFRTEAFF
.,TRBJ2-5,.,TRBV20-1,TGCAGTGGCGGAAATATTGGGCGGCGAGAGACCCAGTACTTC,CSGGNIGRRETQYF
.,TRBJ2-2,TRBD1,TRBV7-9,TGTGCCAGCAGTCCTCGACAGGGGCGACCTGTCACCGGGGAGCTGTTTTTT,CASSPRQGRPVTGELFF
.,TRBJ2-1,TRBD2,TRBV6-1,TGTGCCAGCAGCCGGACTAGCGGGGGAAGCGATGAGCAGTTCTTC,CASSRTSGGSDEQFF